The clone carrying this TCR beta chain occurred a few times. MiXCR, run by TCRdb on the 5' RACE reads, gives a single entry per CDR3 protein. The sample records 620,000 or so distinct CDR3 sequences, approximately 16% being singletons. The CDR3 length is 16 residues. The germline CDR1 and CDR2 sequences are LGHNA and YSLEER. V lost 0 bases to trimming and J lost 2 bases; unmatched junction nucleotides: 4. This entry comes from a study of T cells after yellow fever vaccination. The V and J genes are TRBV4-3 and TRBJ1-2; TRBD1 matches 9 bases. The sequence was obtained from a young man who received the YFV17D yellow fever vaccine. Sequencing was performed on PBMCs, taken 5 days after the first yellow fever vaccination. CDR3 in DNA: TGCGCCAGCAGCCAAGAGCTAGGGACAGGGAACTATGGCTACACCTTC. It codes for CASSQELGTGNYGYTF.